This T cell receptor (beta chain) came from a study of shared clonotypes between healthy human individuals. TCRdb's table, derived via immunoSEQ multiplex PCR, lists solely in-frame clones and lacks some. The sample yields some 1,900,000 clones, just under 95% seen once. The naive CD8 fraction comprised CD45RO-negative cells positively selected for CCR7 and excluded terminally differentiated effector memory CD45RA+ cells. Germline V gene lookup returns CDR1 SGHAT and CDR2 FQNNGV. V was shortened by 7 bases and J by 2 bases, with 10 bases between the two germline ends. This CDR3 has 13 amino acids. The chain couples TRBV11-2 to TRBJ2-3; D is unresolved. The sequence was collected from a man aged 18 to 30 in good health. Sequencing was carried out using naive CD8+ T cells sorted from blood. The CDR3 DNA follows: TGTGCCAGCATGGTGATTAACACAGATACGCAGTATTTT. Residues: CASMVINTDTQYF. Looking up the rest from reference TRBV11-2 and TRBJ2-3 gives the full variable domain: EAGVAQSPRYKIIEKRQSVAFWCNPISGHATLYWYQQILGQGPKLLIQFQNNGVVDDSQLPKDRFSAERLKGVDSTLKIQPAKLEDSAVYLCASMVINTDTQYFGPGTRLTVL.